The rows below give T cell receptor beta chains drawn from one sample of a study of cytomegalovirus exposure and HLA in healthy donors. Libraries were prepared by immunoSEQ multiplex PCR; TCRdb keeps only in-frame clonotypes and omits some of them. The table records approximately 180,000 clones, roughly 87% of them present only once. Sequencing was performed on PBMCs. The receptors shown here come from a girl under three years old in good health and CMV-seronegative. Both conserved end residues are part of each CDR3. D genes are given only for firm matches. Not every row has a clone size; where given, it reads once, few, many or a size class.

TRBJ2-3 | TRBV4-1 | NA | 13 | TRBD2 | TGCGCCAGCAGCCAAGAAATCGGGGGGGGCCCGTATTTT | CASSQEIGGGPYF
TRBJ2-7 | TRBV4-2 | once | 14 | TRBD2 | TGTGCCAGCAGCCAAAAGCGGGGGGACTACGAGCAGTACTTC | CASSQKRGDYEQYF
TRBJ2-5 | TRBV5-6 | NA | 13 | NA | TGTGCCAGCAGCTTACGACAGGGGAGGGAGCAGTACTTC | CASSLRQGREQYF
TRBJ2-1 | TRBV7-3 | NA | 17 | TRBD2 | TGTGCCAGCAGCTCACGGACTAGCGGGAGGGCCTACGGTGAGCAGTTCTTC | CASSSRTSGRAYGEQFF
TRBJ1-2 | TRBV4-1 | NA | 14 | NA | TGCGCCAGCAGCCAAGAGGGGGCAGGGGAAGGCTACACCTTC | CASSQEGAGEGYTF
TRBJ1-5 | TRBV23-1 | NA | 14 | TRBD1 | TGCGCCAGCAGTCCTTTCAGGGGGTATCAGCCCCAGCATTTT | CASSPFRGYQPQHF
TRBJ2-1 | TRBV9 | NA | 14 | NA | TGTGCCAGCAGCCCGGCGACAGTCGACAATGAGCAGTTCTTC | CASSPATVDNEQFF
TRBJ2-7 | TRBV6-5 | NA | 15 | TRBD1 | TGTGCCAGCAGTTACTCGACAGGGGGAACCTACGAGCAGTACTTC | CASSYSTGGTYEQYF
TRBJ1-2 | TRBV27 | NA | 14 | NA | TGTGCCAGCAGTTTCTCCAGGCAGGGCTATGGCTACACCTTC | CASSFSRQGYGYTF
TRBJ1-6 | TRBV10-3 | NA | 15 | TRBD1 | TGTGCCATCAGTGAGTCGGGACAGGGTAATTCACCCCTCCACTTT | CAISESGQGNSPLHF
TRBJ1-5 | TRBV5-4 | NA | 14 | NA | TGTGCCAGCAGCTTGGGAGGAAACAATCAGCCCCAGCATTTT | CASSLGGNNQPQHF
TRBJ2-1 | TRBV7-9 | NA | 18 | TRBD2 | TGTGCCAGCAGCTTAGCGCTAGGATTTGTAGCGGGAGGGCGAGAGCAGTTCTTC | CASSLALGFVAGGREQFF
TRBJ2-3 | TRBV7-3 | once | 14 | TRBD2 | TGTGCCAGCAGCTTAGGAGCGGGAGGGGATACGCAGTATTTT | CASSLGAGGDTQYF
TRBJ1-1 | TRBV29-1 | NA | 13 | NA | TGCAGCGTTGAGATCATGAGGAACACTGAAGCTTTCTTT | CSVEIMRNTEAFF
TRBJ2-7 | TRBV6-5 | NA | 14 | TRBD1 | TGTGCCAGCAGTTACTCCAGGGGGACCTACGAGCAGTACTTC | CASSYSRGTYEQYF
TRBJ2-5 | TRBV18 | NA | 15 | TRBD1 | TGTGCCAGCTCACCCGGGACAGCCTCTCTGAAGACCCAGTACTTC | CASSPGTASLKTQYF
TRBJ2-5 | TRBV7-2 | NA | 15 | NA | TGTGCCAGCAGCTATTCTAGCGCCCAAGGGGAGACCCAGTACTTC | CASSYSSAQGETQYF
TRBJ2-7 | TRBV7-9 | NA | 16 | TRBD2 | TGTGCCAGCAGCCCGACTCGGGGTAGCGGGACCTACGAGCAGTACTTC | CASSPTRGSGTYEQYF
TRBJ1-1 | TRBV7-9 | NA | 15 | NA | TGTGCCAGCAGCCAACCGTGGACAGTCAACACTGAAGCTTTCTTT | CASSQPWTVNTEAFF
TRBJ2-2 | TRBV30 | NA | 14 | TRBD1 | TGTGCCTGGGACAGGGGGCCGAACACCGGGGAGCTGTTTTTT | CAWDRGPNTGELFF
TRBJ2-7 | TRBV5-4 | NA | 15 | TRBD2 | TGTGCCAGCAGCCCCCCGGGCGTCGGGAGGGACGAGCAGTACTTC | CASSPPGVGRDEQYF
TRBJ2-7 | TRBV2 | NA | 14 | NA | TGTGCCAGCAGTGCACGGAGGGGCTCCTACGAGCAGTACTTC | CASSARRGSYEQYF
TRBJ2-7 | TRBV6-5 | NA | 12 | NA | TGTGCCAGCATGGCTTTGAACTACGAGCAGTACTTC | CASMALNYEQYF
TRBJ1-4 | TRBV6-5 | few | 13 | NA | TGTGCCAGCAGTGACAGAGTAAATGAAAAACTGTTTTTT | CASSDRVNEKLFF
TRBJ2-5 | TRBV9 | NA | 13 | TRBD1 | TGTGCCAGCAGTGCTGGGACAGGGGGTAAGCAGTACTTC | CASSAGTGGKQYF
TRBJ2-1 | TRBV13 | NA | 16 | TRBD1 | TGTGCCAGCAGCTTACTAGGGGGCCCCCTAGAAAATGAGCAGTTCTTC | CASSLLGGPLENEQFF
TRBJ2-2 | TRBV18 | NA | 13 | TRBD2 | TGTGCCAGCGCGGCGGGGGACACCGGGGAGCTGTTTTTT | CASAAGDTGELFF
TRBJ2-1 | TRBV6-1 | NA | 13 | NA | TGTGCCAGCAGACTACAGGGTGGGTATGAGCAGTTCTTC | CASRLQGGYEQFF
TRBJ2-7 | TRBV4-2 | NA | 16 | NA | TGTGCCAGCAGCCAAGACCCGGGAAGGAGCTCCTACGAGCAGTACTTC | CASSQDPGRSSYEQYF
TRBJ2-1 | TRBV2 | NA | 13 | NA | TGTGCCAGCGCTACTAGTCCTTACAATGAGCAGTTCTTC | CASATSPYNEQFF
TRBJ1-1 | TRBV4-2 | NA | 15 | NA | TGTGCCAGCAGCCAAGGGCGGAGACTGAACACTGAAGCTTTCTTT | CASSQGRRLNTEAFF
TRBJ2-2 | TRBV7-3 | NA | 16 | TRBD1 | TGTGCCAGCAGCTTAGCCGGGACAGCGAACACCGGGGAGCTGTTTTTT | CASSLAGTANTGELFF
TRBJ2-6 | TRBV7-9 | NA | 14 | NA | TGTGCCAGCAGCTTCTATGGTGGGGCCAACGTCCTGACTTTC | CASSFYGGANVLTF
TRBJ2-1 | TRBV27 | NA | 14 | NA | TGTGCCAGCAGCCCGCAGGGTTGGAGCAATGAGCAGTTCTTC | CASSPQGWSNEQFF
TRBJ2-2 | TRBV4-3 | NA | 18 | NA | TGCGCCAGCAGCCAAGGGGGGCCGCTAGTCTGGGCCACCGGGGAGCTGTTTTTT | CASSQGGPLVWATGELFF
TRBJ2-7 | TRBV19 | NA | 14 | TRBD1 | TGTGCCAGTAGTATGACAGGGGACCGGTACGAGCAGTACTTC | CASSMTGDRYEQYF
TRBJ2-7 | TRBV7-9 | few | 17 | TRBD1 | TGTGCCAGCAGCCCCTGGACAGGAGGAACACGAGACTACGAGCAGTACTTC | CASSPWTGGTRDYEQYF
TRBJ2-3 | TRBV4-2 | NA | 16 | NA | TGTGCCAGCAGCCAAGAACAGGGTTCTGAAGCAGATACGCAGTATTTT | CASSQEQGSEADTQYF
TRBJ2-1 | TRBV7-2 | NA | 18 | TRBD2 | TGTGCCAGCAGCTGGACCGGGACTAGCGGGAGCTCCTACAATGAGCAGTTCTTC | CASSWTGTSGSSYNEQFF
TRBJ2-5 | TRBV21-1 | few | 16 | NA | TGTGCCAGCAGCGGGCTCCTTACAGGGAGCAAAGAGACCCAGTACTTC | CASSGLLTGSKETQYF
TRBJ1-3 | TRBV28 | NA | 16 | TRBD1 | TGTGCCAGCAGTTTATCGGGGACAGGGGTTGGAAACACCATATATTTT | CASSLSGTGVGNTIYF
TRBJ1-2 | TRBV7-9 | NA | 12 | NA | TGTTCCAGCAGCTTAGATCTTGTTGGCTACACCTTC | CSSSLDLVGYTF
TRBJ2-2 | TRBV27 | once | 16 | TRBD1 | TGTGCCAGCAGTTACCGACAGGGCTCGAACACCGGGGAGCTGTTTTTT | CASSYRQGSNTGELFF
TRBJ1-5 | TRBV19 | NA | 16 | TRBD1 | TGTGCCAGTAGTATAGGCCCGGGACAGGGATATCAGCCCCAGCATTTT | CASSIGPGQGYQPQHF
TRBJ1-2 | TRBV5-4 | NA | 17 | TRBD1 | TGTGCCAGCAGCCGGGACAGGGCCTCTACCCTAAGTAATGGCTACACCTTC | CASSRDRASTLSNGYTF
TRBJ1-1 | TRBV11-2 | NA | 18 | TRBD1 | TGTGCCAGCAGCTTAGGGTTGCTTGAGGGGGCTTCGAACACTGAAGCTTTCTTT | CASSLGLLEGASNTEAFF
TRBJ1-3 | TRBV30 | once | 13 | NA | TGTGCCTGGGCAGGGCTTTCGGGAAACACCATATATTTT | CAWAGLSGNTIYF
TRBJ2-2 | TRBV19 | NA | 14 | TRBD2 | TGTGCCAGTAGTATGAGGGAGGGCGTCGGGGAGCTGTTTTTT | CASSMREGVGELFF
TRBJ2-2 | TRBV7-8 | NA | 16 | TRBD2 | TGTGCCAGCAGCCCCCTAGCGGGAGCTCACACCGGGGAGCTGTTTTTT | CASSPLAGAHTGELFF